This T cell receptor beta chain was observed in a study of blood T cell repertoires in COVID-19. Study summary: Both acute and convalescent COVID-19 samples were obtained from the United States, Italy and Spain.

Per germline, CDR1 SGHRS and CDR2 YFSETQ. Trimming left V 5 bases short and J 5 bases short, with 23 bases between. The CDR3 consists of 18 residues. The cohort comprised adults aged roughly 18 to 95 years residing in some 24 US areas. Participants' reported clinical history set cohort assignment. Sequencing was performed with immunoSEQ multiplex PCR; in TCRdb, only in-frame clones are kept and a portion is missing. The sample holds about 500,000 clones, roughly 90% seen once. The specimen sequenced was PBMCs or T cells enriched from blood (not recorded which). The chain uses TRBV5-1 and TRBJ1-6; no firm D call. This clonotype was obtained from a woman aged 18 to 35 who had recovered from COVID-19. Here the CDR3 DNA reads TGCGCCAGCAGAGGCTTCCCTGGACTTTCCCTTAATAATTCACCCCTCCACTTT. Translating gives CASRGFPGLSLNNSPLHF.